This record covers a single T cell receptor (beta chain). Produced via immunoSEQ multiplex PCR; TCRdb's table is partial and in-frame only. Among some 350,000 clones listed, more than 80% were seen once. The data are from a study of blood T cell repertoires in COVID-19. Those who participated ranged in age from roughly 18 to 89 years and resided in about two dozen US areas. V was trimmed by 8 bases and J by 5 bases, leaving 18 bases between them. Germline lookup yields CDR1 MDHEN and CDR2 SYDVKM. The CDR3 covers 14 residues. This chain connects TRBV28 to TRBJ1-2; D possibly corresponds to TRBD1 (5 bases). The TCR sequence derives from a young man who had recovered from COVID-19. The material sequenced was PBMCs or T cells enriched from blood (not recorded which). Here the CDR3 reads CASVRAPLRYGYTF. The CDR3 nucleotides read TGTGCCAGCGTCAGGGCCCCCCTACGGTATGGCTACACCTTC.